This TCR beta chain was observed in a study of post-analysis software for immune sequencing data. Overall study results and limits: Controls showed significantly higher normalized Chao1 diversity than did multiple sclerosis patients. In patients, five or six TRBV segments were more frequent than in controls, with TRBV5-6, TRBV5-1 and TRBV20-1 among them.

Germline loops: CDR1 LGHNA, CDR2 YNFKEQ. Trimming removed 4 bases at V and 8 bases at J, with 12 bases between. The CDR3 runs 13 residues. This clonotype has just a few counts. Its antigen is not known. Unique molecular identifiers were built into the TCR beta cDNA libraries. Approximately 0.5 million cDNA molecules were recovered from an input of roughly 0.95 to 10 million T cells. TCRdb fed the PCR reads into MiXCR, producing one record per CDR3 protein. This sample has 430,000 or so distinct CDR3 sequences, with 30% to 45% found just once. Material for sequencing was blood. The chain joins TRBV4-2 to TRBJ2-1, with D tentatively TRBD2 (6 bases). This receptor was taken from a girl aged 2-10 years with multiple sclerosis. CDR3 protein: CASSLRDSDEQFF. The CDR3 DNA is TGTGCCAGCAGCCTGAGGGACTCCGATGAGCAGTTCTTC.